The source of this T cell receptor beta chain is a study of OX40 agonist ivuxolimab in advanced cancers. Study in general: Aged roughly 23 to 85 with a mean of roughly 65 years, they were roughly 83% male. Three individuals attained partial responses, comprising one hepatocellular carcinoma case and two cutaneous melanoma cases.

For this clone: Its target is unknown.

Profiled with immunoSEQ multiplex PCR; TCRdb holds only in-frame clones, not every one. Of around 64,000 clones detected, 80% to 95% appear once; the ten largest clones hold about 8.3%. Study-level results: In general, CD8+ T cells held more expanded clones than CD4+ did, on average.

Germline lookup yields CDR1 PRHDT and CDR2 FYEKMQ (reference sequence). V shed 2 bases and J shed 3 bases, with 17 bases lying between them. This CDR3 comprises 16 residues. This receptor was taken from an adult with an advanced solid tumor such as melanoma, head and neck, liver or kidney cancer. The material was CD4+ or CD8+ T cells sorted from blood, obtained in a trial of the OX40 agonist ivuxolimab. This chain joins TRBV13 and TRBJ2-7; a weak D match, TRBD1 (5 bases). The CDR3 nucleotides read TGTGCCAGCAGCTTAAGCCCGACAGACGGTTTCTACGAGCAGTACTTC. This encodes CASSLSPTDGFYEQYF.